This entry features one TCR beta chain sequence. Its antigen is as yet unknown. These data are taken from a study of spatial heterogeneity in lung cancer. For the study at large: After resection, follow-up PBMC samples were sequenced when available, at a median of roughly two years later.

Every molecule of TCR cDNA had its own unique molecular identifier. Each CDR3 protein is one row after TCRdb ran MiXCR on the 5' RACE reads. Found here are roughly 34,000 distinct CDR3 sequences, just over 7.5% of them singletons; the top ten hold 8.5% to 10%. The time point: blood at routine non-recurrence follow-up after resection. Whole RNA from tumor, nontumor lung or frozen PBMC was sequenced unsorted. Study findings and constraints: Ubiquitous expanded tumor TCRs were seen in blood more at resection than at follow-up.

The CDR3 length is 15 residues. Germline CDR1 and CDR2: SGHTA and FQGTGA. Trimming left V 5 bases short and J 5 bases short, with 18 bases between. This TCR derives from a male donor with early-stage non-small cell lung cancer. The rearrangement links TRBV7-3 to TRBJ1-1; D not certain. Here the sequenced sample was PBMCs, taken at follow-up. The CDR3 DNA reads TGTGCCAGCAGCCCAGGCTTGGGGTCGGTTACTGAAGCTTTCTTT. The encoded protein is CASSPGLGSVTEAFF.